The next 26 T cell receptor beta chains were all read from a single sample in a study of CD8+CD57+ T cells in acquired aplastic anemia. According to the study, genomic DNA was the template for TCR beta VDJ and CDR3 profiling. TCRdb reprocessed the reads via MiXCR and lists one record per CDR3 protein. The repertoire has fewer than 70,000 distinct CDR3 sequences, 45% to 55% of them found once; the top ten carry about 8.5%. The sequenced material came from sorted CD4+, CD8+, or CD8+CD57+ T cells (not recorded which) from PBMCs. Receptors originate from a human donor in good health, serving as a control.

This clonotype has a count of ten or more. One end of the junction fails to match germline, which may point to a read error. This chain links TRBV15 with TRBJ2-3; D may be TRBD1 (7 bases). Per the germline V gene, CDR1 is LNHNV and CDR2 is YYDKDF (reference sequence). The CDR3 runs to 15 residues. The CDR3 region has the DNA TGTGCCGCCAGCAGGGGGACGGGAGATACAGATACGCAGTATTTT. Encoded protein: CAASRGTGDTDTQYF.

This clonotype was seen repeatedly, ten times or more. The V gene is TRBV10-2, the J gene TRBJ2-7; no clear D gene. The CDR3 covers 14 residues. V lost 0 bases and J lost 7, with 13 bases in between. The germline V gene has CDR1 WSHSY and CDR2 SAAADI. CDR3 in DNA: TGCGCCAGCAGTGAGTCGGACGGCTTGGGGGAGCAGTACTTC. Translated: CASSESDGLGEQYF.

This clonotype was observed many times. The rearrangement uses TRBV4-2 and TRBJ2-7, with D maybe TRBD2 (5 bases). The V end lost 0 bases, the J end lost 3 bases, and 24 bases lay between the germline ends. This CDR3 comprises 19 residues. Germline CDR1 and CDR2: LGHNA and YNFKEQ. CDR3: CASSQDAIVTTWTGYEQYF. The CDR3 DNA reads TGTGCCAGCAGCCAAGATGCGATAGTAACTACCTGGACTGGCTACGAGCAGTACTTC.

Only one count was recorded for this clonotype. The chain has TRBV7-2 and TRBJ1-5, with D tentatively TRBD1 (6 bases). The V gene's germline CDR1 is SGHTA and CDR2 FQGNSA. V lost 1 base and J lost 6, with 13 bases in between. This CDR3 is built from 15 residues. The CDR3 sequence is CASSLGGGPAQPQHF. In DNA form, the CDR3 reads TGTGCCAGCAGCTTAGGGGGGGGCCCGGCTCAGCCCCAGCATTTT.

The sample holds a few counts of this clonotype. This sequence joins TRBV25-1 and TRBJ2-1, with D perhaps given as TRBD1 or TRBD2 (5 bases each). The CDR3 consists of 15 residues. CDR1 MGHDK and CDR2 SYGVNS come from the germline V gene. V shed 3 bases and J shed 8 bases, with 17 bases lying between them. The CDR3, as DNA: TGTGCCAGCAGTGATGTAGGGTTGCGAGGGGATGAGCAGTTCTTC. It codes for CASSDVGLRGDEQFF.

This clonotype has a single count. The gene calls are TRBV12-5 and TRBJ1-5; 8 bases align to TRBD1. The ends lost 3 bases at V and 4 bases at J; junction bases unmatched: 8. The germline V gene encodes CDR1 LGHNT and CDR2 FRNRAP. The CDR3 sequence is 16 residues long. The CDR3 spells CASGFTGGGRNQPQHF. The CDR3 nucleotides are TGTGCTAGTGGTTTTACAGGGGGAGGGCGGAATCAGCCCCAGCATTTT. The entire variable domain, with the rest obtained from reference TRBV12-5 and TRBJ1-5, is as follows: DARVTQTPRHKVTEMGQEVTMRCQPILGHNTVFWYRQTMMQGLELLAYFRNRAPLDDSGMPKDRFSAEMPDATLATLKIQPSEPRDSAVYFCASGFTGGGRNQPQHFGDGTRLSIL.

This chain connects TRBV29-1 to TRBJ2-7; D gene ambiguous. V was clipped by 1 base and J by 8 bases, with 9 bases between them. CDR3 size: 11 residues. From germline, CDR1 is SQVTM and CDR2 ANQGSEA. CDR3 in amino acids: CSVEGTEKQYF. The DNA of the CDR3 is TGCAGCGTTGAAGGGACGGAAAAGCAGTACTTC.

This clonotype was counted many times. V usage is TRBV5-1 and J usage is TRBJ2-7; TRBD1 matches at 9 bases. Germline CDR1 is SGHRS and CDR2 is YFSETQ. The V and J ends lost 1 base and 3 bases, in that order; junction bases with no gene match: 8. The CDR3 has 16 amino acids. CDR3 nucleotides: TGCGCCAGCAGCTTGAGTATGGGACAGGGCTTCTACGAGCAGTACTTC. Its protein product is CASSLSMGQGFYEQYF.

Details on this clonotype: The missing conserved phenylalanine or tryptophan at the end of this CDR3 makes a read error likely. No DNA is shown, since the ends of the CDR3 on it are uncertain; the CDR3 is the one TCRdb lists. The genes are TRBV19 and TRBJ1-5; no DNA check was done on the table's D call, TRBD1. Germline V gene sequence: CDR1 LNHDA, CDR2 SQIVND (reference sequence). The CDR3 contains 15 residues when both ends are counted. The CDR3 is CASVGQGDEGMAQRC.

This clonotype has a count of ten or more. This chain links TRBV6-1 with TRBJ2-7; D is unclear. CDR3 length: 13 residues. Trimming stripped 2 bases from V and 3 bases from J, with 8 bases between. Germline loops: CDR1 MNHNS, CDR2 SASEGT. CDR3 coding DNA: TGTGCCAGCAGTGAATGGGCAGACTACGAGCAGTACTTC. Translation: CASSEWADYEQYF.

The table lists this clonotype with many counts. The J gene is TRBJ2-5, the V gene TRBV27; 12 positions agree with TRBD2. The trim removed 6 bases at V and 5 bases at J, leaving 4 bases unmatched. This CDR3 spans 14 amino acids. Germline CDR1 and CDR2: MNHEY and SMNVEV (reference sequence). This chain's CDR3 is CASSYTSGRETQYF. In DNA form, the CDR3 reads TGTGCCAGCAGCTACACTAGCGGGAGGGAGACCCAGTACTTC.

The chain links TRBV2 to TRBJ1-4; D not certain. The CDR3 length is 15 residues. The V end lost 8 bases, the J end lost 4 bases, and 17 bases lay between the germline ends. Germline-derived CDR1 and CDR2 are SNHLY and FYNNEI. The CDR3 loop reads CASRFPGSLNEKLFF. The DNA for the CDR3 is TGTGCCAGCCGTTTTCCGGGGAGTCTTAATGAAAAACTGTTTTTT.

At least ten counts were recorded for this clonotype. The V and J genes are TRBV7-9 and TRBJ1-1, with D perhaps TRBD1 (5 bases). Trimming removed 0 bases at V and 1 base at J, with 12 bases between. The CDR3 extends over 16 amino acids. Germline V gene sequence: CDR1 SEHNR, CDR2 FQNEAQ (reference sequence). As DNA, the CDR3 is TGTGCCAGCAGCTTAGCCCGGGGGACGGAGAACACTGAAGCTTTCTTT. It codes for CASSLARGTENTEAFF.

A word on this clonotype: Lacking the conserved final phenylalanine or tryptophan, this CDR3 likely reflects a read error. Because the CDR3's place on the DNA is in doubt, the DNA is left out and the CDR3 is given as listed by TCRdb. This chain uses TRBV5-1 with TRBJ2-7. Germline CDR1 and CDR2: SGHRS and YFSETQ. With termini counted, the CDR3 has 8 amino acids. The CDR3 is CASSFLCY.

This clonotype was recorded many times. The chain has TRBV6-1 and TRBJ2-7; TRBD1 matches at 7 bases. Unmatched junction bases numbered 6, after V lost 3 bases and J lost 1 base. There are 15 residues in the CDR3. Germline CDR1 MNHNS, CDR2 SASEGT. DNA for the CDR3: TGTGCCAGCAGTGAGAGGGACAGCCCATCCTACGAGCAGTACTTC. Its protein is CASSERDSPSYEQYF.

The V gene is TRBV29-1, the J gene TRBJ1-1; TRBD1 is a possible D gene (5 bases). CDR3 size: 11 residues. The V gene lost 2 bases and the J gene lost 7 bases, with 8 bases spanning the gap. Germline CDR1 SQVTM, CDR2 ANQGSEA. CDR3 sequence: CSVEWGIEAFF. The CDR3 DNA reads TGCAGCGTTGAATGGGGGATTGAAGCTTTCTTT. The variable domain in full, completed from reference TRBV29-1 and TRBJ1-1, reads SAVISQKPSRDICQRGTSLTIQCQVDSQVTMMFWYRQQPGQSLTLIATANQGSEATYESGFVIDKFPISRPNLTFSTLTVSNMSPEDSSIYLCSVEWGIEAFFGQGTRLTVV.

The V and J genes are TRBV20-1 and TRBJ1-1; no definite D call. This CDR3 has 14 residues. Germline CDR1 is DFQATT and CDR2 is SNEGSKA (reference sequence). V was clipped by 0 bases and J by 0 bases, with 8 bases between them. CDR3: CSARDPGVNTEAFF. The CDR3 DNA reads TGCAGTGCTAGAGATCCAGGTGTGAACACTGAAGCTTTCTTT.

V is TRBV20-1 and J is TRBJ2-5, with D perhaps TRBD1 or TRBD2 (5 bases each). Trimming stripped 4 bases from V and 5 bases from J, with 11 bases between. Germline CDR1 and CDR2: DFQATT and SNEGSKA (reference sequence). The CDR3 is 12 residues long. The DNA for the CDR3 is TGCAGTGCTATCGAGGGGTTGGAGACCCAGTACTTC. It specifies CSAIEGLETQYF.

CDR3 in amino acids: CASSTTGHYGYTF. DNA for the CDR3: TGTGCCAGTAGTACGACAGGGCACTATGGCTACACCTTC. The V and J genes are TRBV19 and TRBJ1-2, with 7 positions matching TRBD1. Germline values: CDR1 LNHDA, CDR2 SQIVND (reference sequence). J gave up 3 bases and V 4 bases, and 2 bases lay outside the gene matches. The CDR3 has 13 amino acids. Looking up the rest from reference TRBV19 and TRBJ1-2 gives the full variable domain: DGGITQSPKYLFRKEGQNVTLSCEQNLNHDAMYWYRQDPGQGLRLIYYSQIVNDFQKGDIAEGYSVSREKKESFPLTVTSAQKNPTAFYLCASSTTGHYGYTFGSGTRLTVV.

This chain links TRBV15 with TRBJ2-7, with D perhaps matching TRBD1 (6 bases). Germline-derived CDR1 and CDR2 are LNHNV and YYDKDF (reference sequence). There are 15 residues in the CDR3. The V and J ends lost 0 bases and 4 bases respectively, with 13 bases between them. Written as DNA, the CDR3 is TGTGCCACCAGCAGAGATGGTAGGGGGTTGTACGAGCAGTACTTC. Protein sequence: CATSRDGRGLYEQYF. Full variable domain (missing parts from reference TRBV15 and TRBJ2-7): DAMVIQNPRYQVTQFGKPVTLSCSQTLNHNVMYWYQQKSSQAPKLLFHYYDKDFNNEADTPDNFQSRRPNTSFCFLDIRSPGLGDTAMYLCATSRDGRGLYEQYFGPGTRLTVT.

This clonotype was observed many times. This chain connects TRBV6-1 to TRBJ2-2; D not certain. The V gene's germline CDR1 is MNHNS and CDR2 SASEGT. The CDR3 is made up of 17 amino acids. Trimming removed 7 bases at V and 4 bases at J, with 22 bases between. The CDR3 sequence: CASTGWALGKRTGELFF. The CDR3 DNA reads as TGTGCCAGCACCGGGTGGGCCTTAGGGAAACGCACCGGGGAGCTGTTTTTT.

There are many counts of this clonotype. The chain has TRBV27 and TRBJ2-3; 8 bases map to TRBD1. From germline, CDR1 is MNHEY and CDR2 SMNVEV (reference sequence). The CDR3 contains 15 residues. The V gene end was trimmed by 5 bases and the J gene end by 1 base; junction bases not matched to a gene: 5. The CDR3 DNA is TGTGCCAGCAGTACGGTGACAGGGGGCACAGATACGCAGTATTTT. Amino acids: CASSTVTGGTDTQYF.

This clonotype was observed once. The J gene is TRBJ2-7, the V gene TRBV20-1; no clear D gene. The length of the CDR3 is 14 residues. Germline V gene data show CDR1 as DFQATT and CDR2 as SNEGSKA (reference sequence). V was pared by 5 bases and J by 0 bases, with 14 bases between. CDR3 sequence: CSALQRRSSYEQYF. CDR3 coding DNA: TGCAGTGCTCTACAGCGACGAAGCTCCTACGAGCAGTACTTC.

V is TRBV25-1 and J is TRBJ2-5, with D perhaps matching TRBD1 (6 bases). The CDR3 length is 14 residues. V was cut by 6 bases and J by 4 bases, with 15 bases left in between. The germline V gene has CDR1 MGHDK and CDR2 SYGVNS. The CDR3 reads CASRATGYRETQYF. The CDR3 DNA is TGTGCCAGCAGGGCAACAGGGTATCGAGAGACCCAGTACTTC.

V and J are TRBV10-3 and TRBJ2-3; D call uncertain. Per germline, CDR1 ENHRY and CDR2 SYGVKD. V lost 6 bases, J lost 6 bases, and 10 bases lay in between. This CDR3 has 12 residues. The DNA for the CDR3 is TGTGCCATCAGCGATAGGTTGGATACGCAGTATTTT. Its translation is CAISDRLDTQYF.

The gene calls are TRBV10-3 and TRBJ2-1, with D perhaps matching TRBD2 (6 bases). Germline V gives CDR1 ENHRY, CDR2 SYGVKD. This CDR3 has 16 amino acids. V lost 6 bases and J 6 bases, leaving 21 bases between the germline ends. The CDR3 DNA reads TGTGCCATCAGAGCACAGAGGCAGGGACTGGGCAATGAGCAGTTCTTC. Amino acid sequence: CAIRAQRQGLGNEQFF.